The 18 T cell receptor beta chains listed next were all sequenced from one sample in a study of blood T cell repertoires in COVID-19. Repertoires were generated with immunoSEQ multiplex PCR, while TCRdb's copy carries only in-frame clones and drops some. The sample includes some 320,000 clones, over 90% of them seen just once. The sequenced material came from PBMCs or T cells enriched from blood (not recorded which). These receptors all come from a woman in her 30s who had been exposed to COVID-19.

This chain connects TRBV5-1 to TRBJ2-5; 13 bases align to TRBD2. V was pared by 7 bases and J by 5 bases, with 11 bases of the junction left unmatched. Germline lookup yields CDR1 SGHRS and CDR2 YFSETQ. The CDR3 extends over 16 amino acids. CDR3 DNA: TGCGCCAGCTCGGGGACTAGCGGGGCCCGGGGGGAGACCCAGTACTTC. Translation gives CASSGTSGARGETQYF.

This chain joins TRBV5-4 and TRBJ2-5; 12 positions agree with TRBD2. The CDR3 is made up of 17 amino acids. With 4 bases clipped from V and 5 bases from J, the junction kept 12 bases outside the gene matches. Germline-derived CDR1 and CDR2 are SGHNT and YYREEE (reference sequence). As DNA, the CDR3 is TGTGCCAGCAGCCGGGTGGCTAGCGGGGGGGCTGGGGAGACCCAGTACTTC. It translates to CASSRVASGGAGETQYF.

The J gene is TRBJ1-1, the V gene TRBV5-1; a possible D gene is TRBD1 (6 bases). Germline V gives CDR1 SGHRS, CDR2 YFSETQ. CDR3 length: 14 residues. Deletions cut 0 bases from V and 7 bases from J, with 13 bases between. CDR3 in DNA: TGCGCCAGCAGCTTGGTGGGCGGACAGATTGAAGCTTTCTTT. It is translated as CASSLVGGQIEAFF.

The V and J genes are TRBV27 and TRBJ1-6; maybe TRBD1 (6 bases). The germline V and J ends were trimmed by 6 bases and 0 bases, with 18 bases remaining between them. The germline V gene encodes CDR1 MNHEY and CDR2 SMNVEV (reference sequence). The CDR3 extends over 18 amino acids. Here the CDR3 DNA reads TGTGCCAGCAGCAACACAGGGAGAGGGCCCTCCTATAATTCACCCCTCCACTTT. It translates to CASSNTGRGPSYNSPLHF.

The V and J genes are TRBV6-5 and TRBJ2-1; weak D call: TRBD1 (5 bases). This CDR3 contains 14 residues. The germline V gene has CDR1 MNHEY and CDR2 SVGAGI. V lost 6 bases and J lost 8, with 17 bases in between. CDR3 bases: TGTGCCAGCAGAAGGGGTAGAGTTTACGATGAGCAGTTCTTC. It encodes CASRRGRVYDEQFF.

This clone has only a few counts. The junction and the germline gene differ at one end; a read error may be behind it. V gene TRBV18 combines with J gene TRBJ1-3, with D perhaps TRBD1 (6 bases). CDR3 length equals 11 residues. Germline CDR1 KGHSH, CDR2 LQKENI. Written as DNA, the CDR3 is TGTGCCAGCTCAACACGGGACAAGCTTACCTTT. It is translated as CASSTRDKLTF. The whole variable domain, remainder taken from reference TRBV18 and TRBJ1-3, is NAGVMQNPRHLVRRRGQEARLRCSPMKGHSHVYWYRQLPEEGLKFMVYLQKENIIDESGMPKERFSAEFPKEGPSILRIQQVVRGDSAAYFCASSTRDKLTFGEGSWLTVV.

The chain has TRBV16 and TRBJ1-1; a possible D gene is TRBD1 (6 bases). Per germline, CDR1 KGHSY and CDR2 FQNENV. There are 13 residues in the CDR3. Between the trimmed V and J ends, which lost 4 bases and 4 bases, there was a span of 10 bases. CDR3 loop: CASSLGGSTEAFF. The CDR3 DNA reads as TGTGCCAGCAGCCTAGGGGGAAGCACTGAAGCTTTCTTT.

The gene calls are TRBV6-2 or TRBV6-3 and TRBJ1-4; D ambiguous. Germline-derived CDR1 and CDR2 are MNHEY and SVGEGT. Trimming took 7 bases from V and 5 from J, leaving 20 bases between them. This CDR3 comprises 16 residues. CDR3 region: CASTPYAGGWNEKLFF. DNA of the CDR3: TGTGCCAGCACCCCATATGCGGGTGGGTGGAATGAAAAACTGTTTTTT.

The genes are TRBV25-1 and TRBJ1-6, with TRBD1 as a possible D gene (5 bases). Trimming shortened V by 1 base and J by 7 bases, and 8 bases separated the two germline ends. CDR1 and CDR2 (germline): MGHDK, SYGVNS. The CDR3 is made up of 14 amino acids. CDR3 sequence: CASSESGFNSPLHF. CDR3 sequence (DNA): TGTGCCAGCAGTGAATCAGGGTTCAATTCACCCCTCCACTTT.

The chain recombines TRBV18 with TRBJ2-5; TRBD2 agrees at 7 bases. V lost 3 bases to trimming and J lost 9 bases; unmatched junction nucleotides: 4. Germline V gene data show CDR1 as KGHSH and CDR2 as LQKENI. This CDR3 contains 12 residues. The CDR3 reads CASSPDREAQYF. CDR3 bases: TGTGCCAGCTCACCGGACCGGGAGGCCCAGTACTTC.

This rearrangement joins TRBV5-6 to TRBJ1-1; TRBD1 aligns across 10 bases. Germline CDR1 reads SGHDT; CDR2 reads YYEEEE. V lost 2 bases, J lost 5 bases, and 6 bases stayed unmatched. The CDR3 has 15 amino acids. CDR3 residues: CASSLPGQGMTEAFF. The DNA for the CDR3 is TGTGCCAGCAGCTTACCGGGACAGGGGATGACTGAAGCTTTCTTT.

The CDR3 reads CASKKGGESNQPQHF. As DNA, the CDR3 is TGTGCCAGTAAAAAAGGGGGCGAGAGCAATCAGCCCCAGCATTTT. The V gene is TRBV19, the J gene TRBJ1-5; 7 bases are a match to TRBD1. The CDR3 has 15 amino acids. The V segment lost 7 bases and the J segment 1 base; nucleotides outside the gene matches: 7. From germline, CDR1 is LNHDA and CDR2 SQIVND (reference sequence).

This clone was found once. The genes are TRBV5-1 and TRBJ2-5, with 10 bases lining up with TRBD2. Germline CDR1 and CDR2: SGHRS and YFSETQ. With V trimmed by 0 bases and J by 1 base, 3 bases remained unmatched. This CDR3 has 16 amino acids. The CDR3 sequence is CASSLELAGAQETQYF. The CDR3, as DNA: TGCGCCAGCAGCTTGGAGCTAGCGGGGGCCCAAGAGACCCAGTACTTC.

V usage is TRBV5-1 and J usage is TRBJ1-6; a weak D match, TRBD1 (5 bases). The germline V gene encodes CDR1 SGHRS and CDR2 YFSETQ. Trimming shortened V by 0 bases and J by 10 bases, and 14 bases separated the two germline ends. CDR3 length equals 15 residues. CDR3 in DNA: TGCGCCAGCAGCTTGGCCGGGACTCGATACTCACCCCTCCACTTT. It codes for CASSLAGTRYSPLHF.

The V and J genes are TRBV18 and TRBJ2-1; 13 bases line up with TRBD2. The CDR3 runs to 18 residues. Germline CDR1 and CDR2: KGHSH and LQKENI. V was pared by 2 bases and J by 1 base, with 5 bases of the junction left unmatched. Here the CDR3 reads CASSPLGTSGVSYNEQFF. CDR3 nucleotides: TGTGCCAGCTCACCATTGGGGACTAGCGGGGTTTCCTACAATGAGCAGTTCTTC.

CDR3 sequence (DNA): TGTGCCTGGAAGACAACCAGCTCTGGGGCCAACGTCCTGACTTTC. It translates to CAWKTTSSGANVLTF. This chain joins TRBV30 and TRBJ2-6; D is undetermined. This CDR3 is built from 15 residues. V lost 4 bases and J 0 bases, leaving 10 bases between the germline ends. Germline-derived CDR1 and CDR2 are GTSNPN and SVGIG (reference sequence).

The rearrangement links TRBV7-2 to TRBJ1-2, with 7 bases that match TRBD1. This CDR3 spans 14 amino acids. Unmatched junction bases numbered 13, after V lost 7 bases and J lost 8 bases. Germline V gene lookup returns CDR1 SGHTA and CDR2 FQGNSA. The DNA of the CDR3 is TGTGCCAGCACCAATTACCAGGGGGGAACCGGCTACACCTTC. It yields the protein CASTNYQGGTGYTF.

This rearrangement joins TRBV9 to TRBJ1-4, with D perhaps matching TRBD1 (5 bases). The V gene lost 0 bases and the J gene lost 7 bases, with 10 bases spanning the gap. The CDR3 contains 14 residues. Per the germline V gene, CDR1 is SGDLS and CDR2 is YYNGEE. The CDR3 DNA is TGTGCCAGCAGCGTAGAGAACGGGGGTGAAAAACTGTTTTTT. Translation: CASSVENGGEKLFF.